This T cell receptor (beta chain) was observed in a study of OX40 agonist ivuxolimab in advanced cancers. About the full investigation: The costimulatory receptor OX40 (CD134) was targeted by ivuxolimab, a fully human IgG2 agonistic monoclonal antibody. Intravenous ivuxolimab was administered to patients every 2 weeks at six dose levels: 0.01, 0.1, 0.3, 1.5, 3 and 10 mg/kg. The point of sequencing TCRbeta in the periphery was to test whether ivuxolimab changed TCR sequence diversity and drove clonal T-cell expansion. Partial responses were achieved by three dose-escalation patients, of whom one had hepatocellular carcinoma and two had cutaneous melanoma. Of the approximately 50 dose-escalation patients, hepatocellular carcinoma was present in approximately 20, melanoma in some 15, renal cell carcinoma in 9 and head and neck cancer in 9. The paper covers the monotherapy dose-escalation part of the phase I ivuxolimab trial, which included N ≈ 52 patients. The dose-escalation cohort was 82.7% male with a mean age of roughly 62 years, ranging from roughly 23 to 80. Prior anti-PD-1, anti-PD-L1 or anti-CTLA-4 therapy was permitted, and checkpoint inhibitors had been received by roughly 42% of dose-escalation patients. Results the study describes overall, beyond this receptor: The antigen specificity of the clonally expanded peripheral T cells was not determined. In the 0.1-3.0 mg/kg groups, partial responders were among the patients with the lowest normalized peripheral clonal expansion, particularly in CD8+ T cells. Low levels of normalized T-cell clonal expansion were also seen in some nonresponding patients. After ivuxolimab, CD8+ T cells had more expanded clones than CD4+ T cells on average. Clonal expansion of both CD4+ and CD8+ blood T cells was observed from baseline to week 6 at doses 0.1 to 3.0 mg/kg.

For sequencing of the TCRbeta CDR3 region, genomic DNA was extracted from the sorted cells. The immunoSEQ Assay was used to sequence the TCRbeta CDR3 regions. In its TCRdb copy, this immuneACCESS table keeps in-frame sequences only and misses some clones. Where compared with another copy, unresolved V genes explain less than half of these, and the others have no known cause. The sample contains roughly 100,000 clones, 80% to 90% of them found a single time. The ten largest clones capture 0.9% to 1.2% of the sample. To note about this clone: It lacks a known antigen. The record has no base qualities; no much larger clone is one base away.

V ends up 0 bases short and J 9 bases short, with an unmatched junction base count of 8. The CDR3 measures 16 amino acids from cysteine to phenylalanine. Only the CDR3 part of the read is kept: 48 bases, read in frame from the first base. CDR1 and CDR2 (SGHRS, YFSETQ) derive from the germline V gene. The trial excluded patients who had a history of autoimmune disease or who were on systemic immunosuppression. Peripheral blood for TCR sequencing was collected from all dose cohorts at baseline, on cycle 4 day 1, and on cycle 7 day 1. Samples were obtained from an open-label, multicenter, first-in-human phase I dose-escalation trial of ivuxolimab. Adults with locally advanced or metastatic head and neck squamous cell, hepatocellular, melanoma or renal cell carcinoma were enrolled in the trial. Before TCR sequencing, CD4+ and CD8+ T cells were separately sorted from peripheral blood.

The specimen was CD4+ or CD8+ T cells sorted from blood, collected in a trial of the OX40 agonist ivuxolimab. This receptor chain uses TRBV5-1 and TRBJ1-6, with TRBD1 identical over 8 junction bases. The clonotype was recovered from an adult with an advanced solid tumor such as melanoma, head and neck, liver or kidney cancer. The CDR3 region has the sequence CASSLEETGEGSPLHF. The DNA is as follows: TGCGCCAGCAGCTTGGAGGAGACAGGGGAGGGTTCACCCCTCCACTTT.